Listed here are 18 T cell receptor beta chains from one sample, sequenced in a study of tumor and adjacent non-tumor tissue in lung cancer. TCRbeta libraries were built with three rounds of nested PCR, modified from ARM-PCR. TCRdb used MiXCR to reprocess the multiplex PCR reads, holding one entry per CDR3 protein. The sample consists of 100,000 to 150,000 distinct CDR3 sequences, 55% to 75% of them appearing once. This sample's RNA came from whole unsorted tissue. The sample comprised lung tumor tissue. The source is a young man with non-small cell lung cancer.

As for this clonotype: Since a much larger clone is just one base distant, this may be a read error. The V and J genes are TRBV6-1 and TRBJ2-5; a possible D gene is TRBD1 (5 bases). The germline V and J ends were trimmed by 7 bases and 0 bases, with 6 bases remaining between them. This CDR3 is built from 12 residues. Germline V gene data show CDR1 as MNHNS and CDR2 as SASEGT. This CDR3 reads CASTTDQETQYF. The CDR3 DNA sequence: TGTGCCAGCACGACAGACCAAGAGACCCAGTACTTC.

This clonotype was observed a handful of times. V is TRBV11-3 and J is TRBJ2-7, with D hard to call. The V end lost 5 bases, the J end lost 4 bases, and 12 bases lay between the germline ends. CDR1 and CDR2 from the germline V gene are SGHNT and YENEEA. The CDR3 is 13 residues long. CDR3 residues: CASSPRGPYEQYF. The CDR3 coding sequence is TGTGCCAGCAGCCCCCGTGGCCCATACGAGCAGTACTTC.

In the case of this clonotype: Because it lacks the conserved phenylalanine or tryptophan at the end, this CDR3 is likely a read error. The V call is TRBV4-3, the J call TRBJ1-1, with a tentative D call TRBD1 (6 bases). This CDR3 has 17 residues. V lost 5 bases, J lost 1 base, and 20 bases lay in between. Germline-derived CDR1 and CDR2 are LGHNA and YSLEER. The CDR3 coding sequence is TGCGCCAGCAGCGGTGGGCTAGGGGGGGCAAGGAACACTGAAGCTTTCATT. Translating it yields CASSGGLGGARNTEAFI.

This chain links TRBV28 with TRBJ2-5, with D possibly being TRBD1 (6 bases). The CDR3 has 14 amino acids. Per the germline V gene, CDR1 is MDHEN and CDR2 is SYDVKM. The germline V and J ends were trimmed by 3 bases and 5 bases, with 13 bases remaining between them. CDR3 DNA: TGTGCCAGCAGTTTGCTACAGGGTAGGGAGACCCAGTACTTC. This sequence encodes CASSLLQGRETQYF.

CDR3: CASSWDRDPGDTIYF. Here the CDR3 DNA reads TGTGCCAGCAGTTGGGACAGGGACCCGGGAGACACCATATATTTT. The chain uses TRBV6-5 and TRBJ1-3; 9 positions match TRBD1. Germline trimming cut 4 bases from V and 8 bases from J; bases unmatched to any gene: 9. The CDR3 is made up of 15 amino acids. Germline CDR1 is MNHEY and CDR2 is SVGAGI.

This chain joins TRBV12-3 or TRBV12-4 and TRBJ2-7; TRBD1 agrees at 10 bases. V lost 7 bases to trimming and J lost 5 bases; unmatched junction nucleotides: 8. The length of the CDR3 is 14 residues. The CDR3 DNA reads TGTGCCAGCACCTCGGGACAGGGGTACCACGAGCAGTACTTC. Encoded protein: CASTSGQGYHEQYF.

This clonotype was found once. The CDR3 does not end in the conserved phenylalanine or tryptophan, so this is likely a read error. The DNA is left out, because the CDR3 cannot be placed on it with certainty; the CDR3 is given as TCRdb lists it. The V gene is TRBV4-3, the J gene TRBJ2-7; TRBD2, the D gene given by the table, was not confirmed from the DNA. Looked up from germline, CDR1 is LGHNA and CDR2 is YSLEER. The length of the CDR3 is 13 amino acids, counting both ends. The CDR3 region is CASSQQSGYERYS.

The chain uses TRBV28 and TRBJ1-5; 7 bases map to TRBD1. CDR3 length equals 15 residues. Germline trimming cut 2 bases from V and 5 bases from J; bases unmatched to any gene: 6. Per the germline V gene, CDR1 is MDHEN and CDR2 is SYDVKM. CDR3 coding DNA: TGTGCCAGCAGTTTACCAGGGGGAAGCGATCAGCCCCAGCATTTT. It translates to CASSLPGGSDQPQHF.

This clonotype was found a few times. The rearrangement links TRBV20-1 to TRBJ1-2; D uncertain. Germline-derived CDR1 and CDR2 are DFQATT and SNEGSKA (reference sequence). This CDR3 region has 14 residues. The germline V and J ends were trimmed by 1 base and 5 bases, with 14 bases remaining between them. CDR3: CSARVEGEPYGYTF. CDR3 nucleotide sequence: TGCAGTGCTAGAGTTGAGGGAGAACCATATGGCTACACCTTC.

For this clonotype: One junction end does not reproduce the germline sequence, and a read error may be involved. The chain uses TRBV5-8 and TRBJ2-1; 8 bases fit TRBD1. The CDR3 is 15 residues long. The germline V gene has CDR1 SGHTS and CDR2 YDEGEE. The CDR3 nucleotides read TGTGCCAGCTGCTTAGACAGGGGCCCCTACAATGAGCAGTTCTTC. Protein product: CASCLDRGPYNEQFF.

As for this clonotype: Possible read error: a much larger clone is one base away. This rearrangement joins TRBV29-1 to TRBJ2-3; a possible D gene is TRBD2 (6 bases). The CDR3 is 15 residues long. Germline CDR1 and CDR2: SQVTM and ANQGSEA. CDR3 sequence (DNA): TGCAGCGTTGAAAGACGGGAGAGGGGCACAGATACGCACTATTTT. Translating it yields CSVERRERGTDTHYF.

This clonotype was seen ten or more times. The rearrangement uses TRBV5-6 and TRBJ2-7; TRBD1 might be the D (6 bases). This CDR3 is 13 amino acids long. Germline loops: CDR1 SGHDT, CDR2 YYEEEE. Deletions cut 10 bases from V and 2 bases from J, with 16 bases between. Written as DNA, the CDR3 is TGTGCCTCCCGAGACTACAGGGCCTACGAGCAGTACTTC. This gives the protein CASRDYRAYEQYF.

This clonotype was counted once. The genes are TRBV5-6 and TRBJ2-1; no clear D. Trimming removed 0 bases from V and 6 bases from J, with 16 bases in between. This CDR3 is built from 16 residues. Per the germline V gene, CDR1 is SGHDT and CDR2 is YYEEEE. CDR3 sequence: CASSLVVSMAVNEQFF. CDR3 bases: TGTGCCAGCAGCTTGGTTGTTAGTATGGCCGTCAATGAGCAGTTCTTC.

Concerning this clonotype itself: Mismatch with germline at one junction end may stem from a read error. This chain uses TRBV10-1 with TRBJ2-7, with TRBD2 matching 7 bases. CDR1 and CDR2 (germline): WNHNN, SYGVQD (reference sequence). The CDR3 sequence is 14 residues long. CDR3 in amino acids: CASSDGGSMYEQCF. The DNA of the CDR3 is TGCGCCAGCAGTGACGGGGGGAGTATGTACGAGCAGTGCTTC.

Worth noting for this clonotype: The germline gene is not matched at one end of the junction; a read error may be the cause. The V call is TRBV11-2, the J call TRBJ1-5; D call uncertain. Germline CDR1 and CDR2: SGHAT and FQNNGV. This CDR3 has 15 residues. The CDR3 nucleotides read TGTGCCAGCAGTTCTTATAGGGAACCCATTCAGCCTCAGCATTTT. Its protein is CASSSYREPIQPQHF.

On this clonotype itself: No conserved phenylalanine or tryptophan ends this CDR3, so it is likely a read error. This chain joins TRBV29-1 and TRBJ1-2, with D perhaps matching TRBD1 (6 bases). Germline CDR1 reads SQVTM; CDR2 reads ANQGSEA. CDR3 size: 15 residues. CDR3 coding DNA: TGCTGCGTTGATGTGGCAGGGGCGATCCTGGGAGGCTACACCTCT. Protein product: CCVDVAGAILGGYTS.

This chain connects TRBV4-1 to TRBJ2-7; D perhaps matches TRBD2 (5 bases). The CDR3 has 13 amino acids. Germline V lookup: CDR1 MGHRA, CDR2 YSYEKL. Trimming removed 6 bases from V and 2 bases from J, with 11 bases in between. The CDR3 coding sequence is TGCGCCAGCAGTAAAGCGGCGACCTACGAGCAGTACTTC. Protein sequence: CASSKAATYEQYF.

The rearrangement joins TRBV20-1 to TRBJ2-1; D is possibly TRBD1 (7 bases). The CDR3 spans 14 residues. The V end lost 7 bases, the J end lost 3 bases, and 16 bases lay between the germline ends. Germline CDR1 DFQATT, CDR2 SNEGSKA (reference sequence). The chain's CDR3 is CSGRTNRGYNEQFF. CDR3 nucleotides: TGCAGTGGTCGGACTAACAGGGGCTACAATGAGCAGTTCTTC.